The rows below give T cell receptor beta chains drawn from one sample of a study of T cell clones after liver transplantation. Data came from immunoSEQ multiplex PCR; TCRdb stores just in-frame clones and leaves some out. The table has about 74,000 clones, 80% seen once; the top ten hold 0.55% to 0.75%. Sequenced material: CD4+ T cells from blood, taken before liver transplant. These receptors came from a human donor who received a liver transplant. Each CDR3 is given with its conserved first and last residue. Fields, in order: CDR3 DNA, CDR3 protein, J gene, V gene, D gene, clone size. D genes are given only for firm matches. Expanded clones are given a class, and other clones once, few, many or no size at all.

TGTGCCAGCAGCACGGGACTACCTTCCTACAATGAGCAGTTCTTC | CASSTGLPSYNEQFF | TRBJ2-1 | TRBV7-8 | TRBD2 | -
TGCGCCAGCAGCCCAATGGCGGGACAGCTCTACGAGCAGTACTTC | CASSPMAGQLYEQYF | TRBJ2-7 | TRBV5-1 | - | -
TGTGCCAGCAGCCTATCCACGGATACGCAGTATTTT | CASSLSTDTQYF | TRBJ2-3 | TRBV14 | - | -
TGTGCCAGCAGTCCTGGGGGGCAGACTGGAAACACCATATATTTT | CASSPGGQTGNTIYF | TRBJ1-3 | TRBV28 | - | few
TGTGCCAGCAGCTTAGGGGGGACAGGATCCTACAATGAGCAGTTCTTC | CASSLGGTGSYNEQFF | TRBJ2-1 | TRBV7-2 | TRBD1 | -
TGTGCCAGCAGCTTGGGGACAGGGGGCAGATATGGCTACACCTTC | CASSLGTGGRYGYTF | TRBJ1-2 | TRBV5-4 | TRBD1 | -
TGTGCCAGCAGCACCGGCCTTTCGGATACGCAGTATTTT | CASSTGLSDTQYF | TRBJ2-3 | TRBV7-2 | - | few
TGTGCCAGCAGCCGCCTTCAGGGTAGTAACTATGGCTACACCTTC | CASSRLQGSNYGYTF | TRBJ1-2 | TRBV5-4 | - | -
TGTGCCAGCAGTAACCACAGGGGACGACAAGAGACCCAGTACTTC | CASSNHRGRQETQYF | TRBJ2-5 | TRBV6-5 | TRBD1 | -
TGTGCCAGTAGTCCAGGACAGGGGGCATCAGCTTTCTTT | CASSPGQGASAFF | TRBJ1-1 | TRBV19 | TRBD1 | -
TGTGCCAGCAGTGATGAGGTGACAGGCAATCAGCCCCAGCATTTT | CASSDEVTGNQPQHF | TRBJ1-5 | TRBV2 | - | -
TGTGCCAGCACCCAGAAGACAGGGCTGGCATACGAGCAGTACTTC | CASTQKTGLAYEQYF | TRBJ2-7 | TRBV2 | TRBD1 | -
TGTGCCAGCAGCCAAGATCAAGACAGGGCCATCACCTTC | CASSQDQDRAITF | TRBJ1-2 | TRBV4-2 | TRBD1 | -
TGCGCCAGCAGCCCGGCCCAACAGACAGCTAACTATGGCTACACCTTC | CASSPAQQTANYGYTF | TRBJ1-2 | TRBV5-1 | - | -
TGTGCCAGCTCACCAGAATTTGCAACCGGCGGCGACAAGACCCAGTACTTC | CASSPEFATGGDKTQYF | TRBJ2-5 | TRBV18 | - | -
TGCGCCAGCAGCTTGGCGGGAGGTGATTGGGATACGCAGTATTTT | CASSLAGGDWDTQYF | TRBJ2-3 | TRBV5-1 | TRBD2 | -
TGTGCCAGCAGTGAAACTAGCGGGAGGTACGAGCAGTACTTC | CASSETSGRYEQYF | TRBJ2-7 | TRBV2 | TRBD2 | few
TGTGCCAGCAGTTCTCATAACGGCTACGAGCAGTACTTC | CASSSHNGYEQYF | TRBJ2-7 | TRBV28 | - | -
TGTGCCAGCTCACCAACGCTCCTCTTCGACACCGGGGAGCTGTTTTTT | CASSPTLLFDTGELFF | TRBJ2-2 | TRBV18 | - | -
TGTGCCAGCAGTTTCGTGGGGGCTGGTCAGCCCCAGCATTTT | CASSFVGAGQPQHF | TRBJ1-5 | TRBV28 | - | -